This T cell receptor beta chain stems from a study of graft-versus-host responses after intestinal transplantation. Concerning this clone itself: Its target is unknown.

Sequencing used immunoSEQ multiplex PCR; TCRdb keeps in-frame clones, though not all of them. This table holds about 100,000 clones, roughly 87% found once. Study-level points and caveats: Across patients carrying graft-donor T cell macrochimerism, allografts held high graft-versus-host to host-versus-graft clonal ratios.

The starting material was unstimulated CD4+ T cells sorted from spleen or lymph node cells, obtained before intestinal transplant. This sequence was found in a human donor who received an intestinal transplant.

CDR3 sequence (DNA): TGTGCCAGCAGGGACAGGGCAAATTCACCCCTCCACTTT. Its translation is CASRDRANSPLHF. The V and J genes are TRBV25-1 and TRBJ1-6; 8 nucleotides align to TRBD1. Losses at the gene ends were 6 bases for V and 7 bases for J; bases not matched to a gene: 2. The CDR3 length is 13 residues. From germline, CDR1 is MGHDK and CDR2 SYGVNS.